The rows below give T cell receptor beta chains drawn from one sample of a study of PD-L1 blockade in urothelial cancer. Sequenced by immunoSEQ multiplex PCR; TCRdb stores in-frame clones only, minus some. The top ten hold about 10% of the sample, which has tens of thousands of clones, approximately 80% seen once. The starting material was PBMCs, obtained around atezolizumab (anti-PD-L1) treatment. The receptor set was obtained from a man aged 65 to 85 with urothelial cancer. Each CDR3 is given with its conserved first and last residue. The D gene is left open where the match is weak. The size field is filled for only some rows; it gives once, few, many or a size class.

CDR3 protein: CASSLQGTTNYEQYF; CDR3 DNA: TGTGCCAGCAGTTTACAGGGAACTACTAACTACGAGCAGTACTTC; CDR3 length: 15; D gene: -; clone size: once; V gene: TRBV6-5; J gene: TRBJ2-7
CDR3 protein: CASAALGGTETQYF; CDR3 DNA: TGCGCCAGCGCGGCCCTAGGGGGCACAGAGACCCAGTACTTC; CDR3 length: 14; D gene: TRBD1; clone size: -; V gene: TRBV5-1; J gene: TRBJ2-5
CDR3 protein: CASRNMGQGSSYEQYF; CDR3 DNA: TGTGCCAGTAGAAACATGGGACAGGGGAGCTCCTACGAGCAGTACTTC; CDR3 length: 16; D gene: TRBD1; clone size: -; V gene: TRBV19; J gene: TRBJ2-7
CDR3 protein: CASSWGGAKRFEETQYF; CDR3 DNA: TGTGCCAGCAGCTGGGGTGGGGCTAAGAGGTTCGAAGAGACCCAGTACTTC; CDR3 length: 17; D gene: -; clone size: -; V gene: TRBV11-3; J gene: TRBJ2-5
CDR3 protein: CASSLTSGISYNEQFF; CDR3 DNA: TGTGCCAGCAGCTTAACTAGCGGGATATCCTACAATGAGCAGTTCTTC; CDR3 length: 16; D gene: TRBD2; clone size: -; V gene: TRBV7-9; J gene: TRBJ2-1
CDR3 protein: CAWSPGTSGKPYEQYF; CDR3 DNA: TGTGCCTGGAGCCCCGGGACTAGCGGAAAACCCTACGAGCAGTACTTC; CDR3 length: 16; D gene: TRBD2; clone size: -; V gene: TRBV30; J gene: TRBJ2-7
CDR3 protein: CASSRTGDTGELFF; CDR3 DNA: TGCGCCAGCAGTAGGACAGGGGACACCGGGGAGCTGTTTTTT; CDR3 length: 14; D gene: TRBD1; clone size: -; V gene: TRBV5-1; J gene: TRBJ2-2
CDR3 protein: CASSPGDGTDNEQFF; CDR3 DNA: TGCGCCAGCAGCCCAGGGGACGGTACAGACAATGAGCAGTTCTTC; CDR3 length: 15; D gene: -; clone size: few; V gene: TRBV5-1; J gene: TRBJ2-1
CDR3 protein: CASRWTSGRSTDTQYF; CDR3 DNA: TGCGCCAGCAGATGGACTAGCGGGAGGAGCACAGATACGCAGTATTTT; CDR3 length: 16; D gene: TRBD2; clone size: -; V gene: TRBV5-1; J gene: TRBJ2-3
CDR3 protein: CASSEVAGSGQYF; CDR3 DNA: TGTGCCAGCAGTGAAGTGGCAGGGTCGGGGCAGTACTTC; CDR3 length: 13; D gene: -; clone size: -; V gene: TRBV2; J gene: TRBJ2-7
CDR3 protein: CASSLTQTGSYEQYF; CDR3 DNA: TGTGCCAGCAGCCTTACCCAGACAGGCTCCTACGAGCAGTACTTC; CDR3 length: 15; D gene: -; clone size: -; V gene: TRBV14; J gene: TRBJ2-7
CDR3 protein: CASNGRPGTGSTEAFF; CDR3 DNA: TGTGCCAGCAACGGGCGCCCCGGGACAGGGAGCACTGAAGCTTTCTTT; CDR3 length: 16; D gene: TRBD1; clone size: once; V gene: TRBV27; J gene: TRBJ1-1
CDR3 protein: CASNVGTGGAGTEAFF; CDR3 DNA: TGTGCCAGCAACGTAGGGACAGGGGGCGCGGGAACTGAAGCTTTCTTT; CDR3 length: 16; D gene: TRBD1; clone size: -; V gene: TRBV13; J gene: TRBJ1-1
CDR3 protein: CASRGQGAHEQFF; CDR3 DNA: TGTGCCAGCAGGGGACAGGGGGCGCATGAGCAGTTCTTC; CDR3 length: 13; D gene: TRBD1; clone size: -; V gene: TRBV11-3; J gene: TRBJ2-1
CDR3 protein: CASSLTGGYEKLFF; CDR3 DNA: TGCGCCAGCAGCCTGACAGGCGGTTACGAAAAACTGTTTTTT; CDR3 length: 14; D gene: -; clone size: -; V gene: TRBV5-1; J gene: TRBJ1-4
CDR3 protein: CASSFGLGDEQFF; CDR3 DNA: TGTGCCAGCAGCTTTGGACTCGGCGATGAGCAGTTCTTC; CDR3 length: 13; D gene: -; clone size: few; V gene: TRBV7-2; J gene: TRBJ2-1
CDR3 protein: CASSLGPPAGYGYTF; CDR3 DNA: TGTGCCAGCAGCTTGGGACCCCCTGCGGGCTATGGCTACACCTTC; CDR3 length: 15; D gene: -; clone size: -; V gene: TRBV5-6; J gene: TRBJ1-2
CDR3 protein: CAISGQPAGLAGEGDTQYF; CDR3 DNA: TGTGCCATCAGTGGCCAACCCGCGGGACTAGCGGGAGAGGGAGATACGCAGTATTTT; CDR3 length: 19; D gene: TRBD2; clone size: -; V gene: TRBV10-3; J gene: TRBJ2-3